This TCR beta chain comes out of a study of blood T cell repertoires in COVID-19. Study-level background: COVID-19 samples collected from the United States, Italy and Spain covered acute and convalescent phases.

As originally analysed: Estimation of nucleated cell counts was performed using reference gene primer amplification. Profiling relied on immunoSEQ multiplex PCR, and the TCRdb table lists in-frame clones only, not all of them. For V, J and clone size, that table is used; D and trimming come from the DNA. The data show about 56,000 clones, around 82% seen once. V was clipped by 7 bases and J by 2 bases; unmatched bases: 3. Germline CDR1 and CDR2: SEHNR and FQNEAQ (reference sequence). This CDR3 is 15 amino acids long. In this sample, this clone turned up once. This TCR came from a man aged 55 to 69 with COVID-19, enrolled during active disease. This chain links TRBV7-9 with TRBJ2-2, with 11 bases that match TRBD2. Sequencing was done on a sample of peripheral blood. DNA for the CDR3: TGTGCCAGCACCCTAGCGGGGGGCAACACCGGGGAGCTGTTTTTT. It translates to CASTLAGGNTGELFF.